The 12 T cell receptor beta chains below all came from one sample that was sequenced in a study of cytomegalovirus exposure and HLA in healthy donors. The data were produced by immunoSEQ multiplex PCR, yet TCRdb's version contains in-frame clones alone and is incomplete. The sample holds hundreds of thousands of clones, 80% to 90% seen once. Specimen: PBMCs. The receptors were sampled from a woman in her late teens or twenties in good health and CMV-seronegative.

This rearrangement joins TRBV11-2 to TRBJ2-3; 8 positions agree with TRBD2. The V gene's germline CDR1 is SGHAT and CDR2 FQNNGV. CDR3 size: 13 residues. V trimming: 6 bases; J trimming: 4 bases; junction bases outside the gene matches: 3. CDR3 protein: CASSRGGADTQYF. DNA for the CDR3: TGTGCCAGCAGTCGGGGGGGAGCAGATACGCAGTATTTT.

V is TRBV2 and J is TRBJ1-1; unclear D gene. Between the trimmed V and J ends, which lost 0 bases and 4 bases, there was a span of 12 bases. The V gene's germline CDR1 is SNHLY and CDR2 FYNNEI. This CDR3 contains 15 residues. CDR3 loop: CASSEAVGRGTEAFF. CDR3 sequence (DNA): TGTGCCAGCAGTGAAGCGGTCGGTCGTGGCACTGAAGCTTTCTTT.

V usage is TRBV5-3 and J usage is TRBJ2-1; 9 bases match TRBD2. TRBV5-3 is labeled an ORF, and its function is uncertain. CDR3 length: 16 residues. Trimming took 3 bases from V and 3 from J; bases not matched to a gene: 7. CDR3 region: CARSYRLAGLYNEQFF. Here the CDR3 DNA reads TGTGCCAGAAGCTACAGGCTAGCGGGACTCTACAATGAGCAGTTCTTC.

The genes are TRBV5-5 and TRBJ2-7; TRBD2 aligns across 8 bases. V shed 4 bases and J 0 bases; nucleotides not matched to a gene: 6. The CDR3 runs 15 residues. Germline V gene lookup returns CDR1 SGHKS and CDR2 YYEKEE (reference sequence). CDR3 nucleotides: TGTGCCAGCAGCCCCTACAGCGGGAGCTCCTACGAGCAGTACTTC. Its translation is CASSPYSGSSYEQYF.

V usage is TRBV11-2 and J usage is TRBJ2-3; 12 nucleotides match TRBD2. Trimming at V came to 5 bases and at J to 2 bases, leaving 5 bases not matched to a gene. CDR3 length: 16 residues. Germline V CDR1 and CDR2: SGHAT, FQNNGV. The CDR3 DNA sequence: TGTGCCAGCAGCCGTACTAGCGGGGGGCCCACAGATACGCAGTATTTT. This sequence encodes CASSRTSGGPTDTQYF.

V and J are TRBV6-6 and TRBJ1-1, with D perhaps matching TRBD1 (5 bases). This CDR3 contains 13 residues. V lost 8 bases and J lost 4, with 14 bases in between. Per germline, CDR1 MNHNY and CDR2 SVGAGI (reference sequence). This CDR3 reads CASERGEGTEAFF. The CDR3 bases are TGTGCCAGCGAACGGGGGGAGGGCACTGAAGCTTTCTTT.

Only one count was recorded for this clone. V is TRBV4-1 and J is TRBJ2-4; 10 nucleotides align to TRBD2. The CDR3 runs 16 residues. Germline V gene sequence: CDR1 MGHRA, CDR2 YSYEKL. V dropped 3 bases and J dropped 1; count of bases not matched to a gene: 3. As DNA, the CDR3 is TGCGCCAGCAGCCACACTAGCGGGGTGGCCAAAAACATTCAGTACTTC. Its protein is CASSHTSGVAKNIQYF.

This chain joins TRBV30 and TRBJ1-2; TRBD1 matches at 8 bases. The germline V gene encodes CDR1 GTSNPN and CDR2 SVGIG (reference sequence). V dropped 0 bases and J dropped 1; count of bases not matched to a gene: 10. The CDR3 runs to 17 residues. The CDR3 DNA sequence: TGTGCCTGGAGTGTAATACTGAGGGACAGGAATAACTATGGCTACACCTTC. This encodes CAWSVILRDRNNYGYTF.

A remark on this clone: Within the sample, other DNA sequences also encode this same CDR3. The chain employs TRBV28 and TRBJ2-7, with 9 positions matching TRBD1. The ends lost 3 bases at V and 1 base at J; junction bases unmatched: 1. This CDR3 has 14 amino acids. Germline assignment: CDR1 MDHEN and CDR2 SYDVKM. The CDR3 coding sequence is TGTGCCAGCAGTTTGACAGGGGGGTCCTACGAGCAGTACTTC. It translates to CASSLTGGSYEQYF.

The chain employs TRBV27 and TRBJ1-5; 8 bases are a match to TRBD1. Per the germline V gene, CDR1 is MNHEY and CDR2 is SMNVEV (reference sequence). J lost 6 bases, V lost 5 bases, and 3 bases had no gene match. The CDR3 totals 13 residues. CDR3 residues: CASSRTGGQPQHF. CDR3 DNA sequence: TGTGCCAGCAGTAGAACAGGGGGTCAGCCCCAGCATTTT.

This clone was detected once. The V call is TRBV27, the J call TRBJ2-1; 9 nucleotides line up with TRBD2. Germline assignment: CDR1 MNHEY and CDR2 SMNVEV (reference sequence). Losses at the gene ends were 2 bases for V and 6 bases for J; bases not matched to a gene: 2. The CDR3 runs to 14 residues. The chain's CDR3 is CASSLVRGGNEQFF. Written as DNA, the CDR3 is TGTGCCAGCAGTTTAGTGCGGGGGGGCAATGAGCAGTTCTTC.

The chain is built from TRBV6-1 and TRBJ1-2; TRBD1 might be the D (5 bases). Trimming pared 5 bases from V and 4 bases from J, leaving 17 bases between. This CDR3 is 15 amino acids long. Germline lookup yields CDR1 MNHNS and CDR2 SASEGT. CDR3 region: CASSLLTDSLYGYTF. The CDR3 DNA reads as TGTGCCAGCAGTTTACTTACAGACAGCCTCTATGGCTACACCTTC.